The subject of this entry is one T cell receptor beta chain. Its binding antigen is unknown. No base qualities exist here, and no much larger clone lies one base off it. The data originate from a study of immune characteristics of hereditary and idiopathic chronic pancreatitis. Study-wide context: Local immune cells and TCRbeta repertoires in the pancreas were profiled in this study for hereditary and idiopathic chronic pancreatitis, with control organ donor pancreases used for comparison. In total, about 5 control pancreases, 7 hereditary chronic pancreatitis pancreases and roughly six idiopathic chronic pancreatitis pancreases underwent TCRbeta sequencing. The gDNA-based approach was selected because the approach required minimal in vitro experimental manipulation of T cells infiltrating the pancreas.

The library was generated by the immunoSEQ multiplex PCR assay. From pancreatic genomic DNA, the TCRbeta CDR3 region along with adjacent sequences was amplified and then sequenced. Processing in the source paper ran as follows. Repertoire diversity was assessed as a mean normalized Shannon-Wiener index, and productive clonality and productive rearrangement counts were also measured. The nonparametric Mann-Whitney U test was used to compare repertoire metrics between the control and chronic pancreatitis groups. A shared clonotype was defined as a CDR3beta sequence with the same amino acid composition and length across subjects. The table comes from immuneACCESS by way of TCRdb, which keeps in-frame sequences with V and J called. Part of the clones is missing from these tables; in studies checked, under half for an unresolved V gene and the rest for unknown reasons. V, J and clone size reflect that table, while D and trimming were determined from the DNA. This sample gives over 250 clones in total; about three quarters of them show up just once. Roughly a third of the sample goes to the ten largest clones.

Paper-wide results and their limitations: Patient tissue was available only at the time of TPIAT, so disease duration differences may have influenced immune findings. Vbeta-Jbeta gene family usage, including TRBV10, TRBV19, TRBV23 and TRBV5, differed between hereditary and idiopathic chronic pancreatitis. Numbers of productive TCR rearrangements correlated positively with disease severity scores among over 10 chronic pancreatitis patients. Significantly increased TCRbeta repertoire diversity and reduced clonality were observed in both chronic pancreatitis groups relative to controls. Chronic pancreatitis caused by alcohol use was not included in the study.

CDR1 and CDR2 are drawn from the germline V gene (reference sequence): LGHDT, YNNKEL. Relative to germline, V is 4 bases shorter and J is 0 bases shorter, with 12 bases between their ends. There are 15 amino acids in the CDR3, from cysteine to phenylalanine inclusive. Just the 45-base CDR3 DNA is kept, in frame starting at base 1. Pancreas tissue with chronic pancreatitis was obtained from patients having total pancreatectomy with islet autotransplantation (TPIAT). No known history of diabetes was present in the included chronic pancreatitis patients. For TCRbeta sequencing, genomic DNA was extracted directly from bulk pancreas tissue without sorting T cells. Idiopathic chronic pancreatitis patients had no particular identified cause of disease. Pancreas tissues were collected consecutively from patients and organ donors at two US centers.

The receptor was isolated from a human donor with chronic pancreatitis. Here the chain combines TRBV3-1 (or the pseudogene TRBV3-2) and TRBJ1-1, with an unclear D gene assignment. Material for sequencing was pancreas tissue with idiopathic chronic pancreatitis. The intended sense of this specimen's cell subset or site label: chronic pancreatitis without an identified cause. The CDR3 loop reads CASSLKGVVNTEAFF. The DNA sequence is TGTGCCAGCAGCCTTAAGGGAGTCGTGAACACTGAAGCTTTCTTT.